This T cell receptor beta chain was identified during a study of T cells in Graves' hyperthyroidism and ophthalmopathy. General observations from the study: Appearing also in blood were most of the thyroid clonotypes expanded above 0.001.

The length of the CDR3 is 17 residues. Germline lookup yields CDR1 KGHDR and CDR2 SFDVKD. V lost 4 bases to trimming and J lost 5 bases; unmatched junction nucleotides: 12. Newly diagnosed hyperthyroidism patients aged 18 to 65 years had disease lasting under 2 months. Uncontrolled infection, other autoimmune disease, pregnancy and lactation each barred patients from inclusion. This clonotype was seen only a few times. No antigen is known for it. The investigators amplified TCR beta CDR3 regions from RNA transcripts. The TCR CDR3 was amplified in a first-round RT-PCR using the HTBI primer set. TCRdb independently ran MiXCR on the multiplex PCR reads; one entry per CDR3 protein. Of 300,000 to 450,000 distinct CDR3 sequences listed, roughly 25% are singletons.

The chain has TRBV24-1 and TRBJ2-1; TRBD2 matches at 8 bases. The sequence came from a man aged 45-65 years with Graves' hyperthyroidism. Specimen: blood. CDR3 coding DNA: TGTGCCACCAGTGACCATCCGGGACTAGTGGGGAACAATGAGCAGTTCTTC. Amino acid sequence: CATSDHPGLVGNNEQFF.